The 30 T cell receptor beta chains reported below all come from one sample, sequenced in a study of molecular identifiers for immune sequencing clone quantification. TCRdb redid the calling of the PCR reads with MiXCR, one entry per CDR3 protein. The data hold under 650,000 distinct CDR3 sequences, with roughly 21% observed a single time. Material: naive CD8+ T cells from blood, with Jurkat cell RNA spiked in. Specified subset: FACS-sorted CD8+CD4-CCR7+CD45RA+ naive T cells. The receptor set was obtained from a human donor in good health. Some libraries in this study had Jurkat cell RNA spiked in.

In its sample, this clonotype was seen a few times. The genes are TRBV19 and TRBJ1-3, with D hard to call. CDR1 is LNHDA and CDR2 is SQIVND in the germline V gene (reference sequence). Trimming cost V 5 bases and J 0 bases, with 8 bases left between them. The CDR3 is 14 residues long. Here the CDR3 reads CASSQESSGNTIYF. The CDR3 DNA reads TGTGCCAGTAGTCAAGAAAGCTCTGGAAACACCATATATTTT.

Note on this clonotype: A much larger clone differs by one base, so this may be a read error. The final CDR3 position lacks the conserved phenylalanine or tryptophan, pointing to a likely read error. The chain employs TRBV20-1 and TRBJ2-7; D ambiguous. V gave up 0 bases and J gave up 5 bases, with 17 bases separating them. Looked up from germline, CDR1 is DFQATT and CDR2 is SNEGSKA (reference sequence). This CDR3 comprises 15 residues. The CDR3 protein is CSAREDLGFLDEQYS. Written as DNA, the CDR3 is TGCAGTGCTAGAGAGGATTTGGGGTTCCTAGACGAGCAGTACTCC.

V and J are TRBV27 and TRBJ2-7; 8 nucleotides align to TRBD2. Germline CDR1 and CDR2: MNHEY and SMNVEV (reference sequence). The CDR3 consists of 14 residues. Losses at the gene ends were 2 bases for V and 3 bases for J; bases not matched to a gene: 3. The CDR3 is CASSLQAGDYEQYF. The CDR3 DNA reads TGTGCCAGCAGTTTACAAGCGGGGGACTACGAGCAGTACTTC.

This clonotype was counted between two and nine times. This chain connects TRBV6-2 or TRBV6-3 to TRBJ1-1; D is unclear. Germline V gives CDR1 MNHEY, CDR2 SVGEGT. Trimming removed 8 bases at V and 0 bases at J, with 4 bases between. This CDR3 region has 11 residues. CDR3 sequence reads: CASGLNTEAFF. The CDR3 DNA reads as TGTGCCAGCGGTCTGAACACTGAAGCTTTCTTT.

This clonotype occurred many times. The rearrangement links TRBV27 to TRBJ2-7; 9 bases align to TRBD1. The CDR3 runs 14 residues. Per germline, CDR1 MNHEY and CDR2 SMNVEV (reference sequence). Trimming took 5 bases from V and 7 from J; bases not matched to a gene: 9. CDR3 sequence reads: CASSMGTGHWEQYF. CDR3 DNA: TGTGCCAGCAGTATGGGGACAGGGCACTGGGAGCAGTACTTC.

This clonotype was seen repeatedly, ten times or more. The rearrangement uses TRBV7-9 and TRBJ2-1, with TRBD1 matching over 7 bases. CDR3 length: 15 amino acids. Unmatched junction bases numbered 9, after V lost 2 bases and J lost 8 bases. Germline V lookup: CDR1 SEHNR, CDR2 FQNEAQ (reference sequence). CDR3 nucleotides: TGTGCCAGCAGCTTATTACAGGGGCTTTTCCATGAGCAGTTCTTC. It yields the protein CASSLLQGLFHEQFF. Full variable domain (remainder filled in from reference TRBV7-9 and TRBJ2-1): DTGVSQNPRHKITKRGQNVTFRCDPISEHNRLYWYRQTLGQGPEFLTYFQNEAQLEKSRLLSDRFSAERPKGSFSTLEIQRTEQGDSAMYLCASSLLQGLFHEQFFGPGTRLTVL.

This clonotype was observed a few times. This sequence joins TRBV7-9 and TRBJ2-3; TRBD1 might be the D (6 bases). Germline-derived CDR1 and CDR2 are SEHNR and FQNEAQ (reference sequence). This CDR3 spans 16 amino acids. V was shortened by 5 bases and J by 4 bases, with 19 bases between the two germline ends. This CDR3 reads CASSPKGVFSADTQYF. The CDR3 nucleotides are TGTGCCAGCAGCCCGAAGGGGGTCTTTTCGGCAGATACGCAGTATTTT. Filled out from reference TRBV7-9 and TRBJ2-3, the complete variable domain reads DTGVSQNPRHKITKRGQNVTFRCDPISEHNRLYWYRQTLGQGPEFLTYFQNEAQLEKSRLLSDRFSAERPKGSFSTLEIQRTEQGDSAMYLCASSPKGVFSADTQYFGPGTRLTVL.

At least ten counts were recorded for this clonotype. The rearrangement joins TRBV7-9 to TRBJ1-1; TRBD1 matches at 8 bases. This CDR3 spans 15 amino acids. CDR1 and CDR2 from the germline V gene are SEHNR and FQNEAQ (reference sequence). V gave up 4 bases and J gave up 1 base; unmatched junction bases: 5. In DNA form, the CDR3 reads TGTGCCAGCAGCTCCGACGGACAGGGGAACACTGAAGCTTTCTTT. As protein: CASSSDGQGNTEAFF. Full variable domain (outside the CDR3, taken from reference TRBV7-9 and TRBJ1-1): DTGVSQNPRHKITKRGQNVTFRCDPISEHNRLYWYRQTLGQGPEFLTYFQNEAQLEKSRLLSDRFSAERPKGSFSTLEIQRTEQGDSAMYLCASSSDGQGNTEAFFGQGTRLTVV.

This clonotype was detected many times. The genes are TRBV21-1 and TRBJ1-5. TRBV21-1 constitutes a pseudogene. The CDR3 runs to 17 residues. The CDR3 region has the DNA TGTGCCAGCAGCAAAGAGAGGGAGGTTCTCTGCAATCAGCCCCAGCATTTT. Translating gives CASSKEREVLCNQPQHF.

This clonotype occurred many times. The chain carries TRBV9 and TRBJ2-4, with D perhaps TRBD2 (6 bases). The CDR3 spans 16 residues. Germline V gives CDR1 SGDLS, CDR2 YYNGEE. Trimming cost V 4 bases and J 0 bases, with 14 bases left between them. The CDR3 bases are TGTGCCAGCAGCAGTAGCGGTGCGCTAGCCAAAAACATTCAGTACTTC. This gives the protein CASSSSGALAKNIQYF.

This clonotype has just a few counts. The genes are TRBV7-9 and TRBJ2-4, with TRBD2 as a possible D gene (5 bases). Germline V gene data show CDR1 as SEHNR and CDR2 as FQNEAQ (reference sequence). Deletions cut 3 bases from V and 3 bases from J, with 12 bases between. The CDR3 is 15 residues long. The CDR3 bases are TGTGCCAGCAGCTTCCCGGGATTCGGCAAAAACATTCAGTACTTC. Translating it yields CASSFPGFGKNIQYF. Together with reference TRBV7-9 and TRBJ2-4, the CDR3 gives the full variable domain: DTGVSQNPRHKITKRGQNVTFRCDPISEHNRLYWYRQTLGQGPEFLTYFQNEAQLEKSRLLSDRFSAERPKGSFSTLEIQRTEQGDSAMYLCASSFPGFGKNIQYFGAGTRLSVL.

About this clonotype itself: The junction differs from germline at one of its ends, possibly a read error. J is TRBJ1-1 and V is TRBV9, with TRBD1 as a possible D gene (5 bases). Germline CDR1 and CDR2: SGDLS and YYNGEE. This CDR3 is built from 15 residues. Here the CDR3 reads CVSSPIGTGNTEAFF. DNA of the CDR3: TGTGTCAGCAGCCCAATCGGTACAGGGAACACTGAAGCTTTCTTT.

Comments on this clonotype: Given the absence of the conserved phenylalanine or tryptophan at the CDR3 end, a read error is likely. The chain carries TRBV4-3 and TRBJ1-1, with unresolved D. This CDR3 region has 15 residues. Germline CDR1 is LGHNA and CDR2 is YSLEER. V lost 0 bases and J lost 2, with 10 bases in between. CDR3 sequence: CASSQDRSRNTEAFS. The CDR3 DNA reads as TGCGCCAGCAGCCAAGATAGGTCCAGAAACACTGAAGCTTTCTCT.

This clonotype was found many times. V usage is TRBV27 and J usage is TRBJ1-1, with D unclear. Trimming shortened V by 5 bases and J by 11 bases, and 18 bases separated the two germline ends. CDR1 and CDR2 from the germline V gene are MNHEY and SMNVEV (reference sequence). The CDR3 covers 13 residues. CDR3 in DNA: TGTGCCAGCAGTGCCCTCGACCCCCTGTTGGCTTTCTTT. Protein: CASSALDPLLAFF.

This clonotype was seen many times. This chain's CDR3 is CATRLAGEETQYF. CDR3 nucleotides: TGTGCCACCAGACTAGCGGGAGAAGAGACCCAGTACTTC. The V and J genes are TRBV6-5 and TRBJ2-5, with TRBD2 matching over 12 bases. CDR3 length equals 13 residues. Unmatched junction bases numbered 3, after V lost 10 bases and J lost 3 bases. Germline V lookup: CDR1 MNHEY, CDR2 SVGAGI.

Notes on this clonotype: Since a much larger clone is just one base distant, this may be a read error. The conserved final phenylalanine or tryptophan is absent from the CDR3, which likely points to a read error. V is TRBV4-1 and J is TRBJ2-1; a possible D gene is TRBD1 (5 bases). Germline V gene data show CDR1 as MGHRA and CDR2 as YSYEKL. This CDR3 spans 14 amino acids. V was cut by 5 bases and J by 8 bases, with 16 bases left in between. This CDR3 is CASSFRTRAYEQFS. CDR3 bases: TGCGCCAGCAGCTTCAGGACACGCGCCTATGAGCAGTTCTCC.

The chain recombines TRBV24-1 with TRBJ2-5, with 10 bases lining up with TRBD1. CDR1 KGHDR and CDR2 SFDVKD come from the germline V gene. The length of the CDR3 is 17 residues. V was pared by 6 bases and J by 5 bases, with 14 bases of the junction left unmatched. The CDR3 region has the DNA TGTGCCACCAGTTCAAGACCGGGACAGGGGAGCGGTGAGACCCAGTACTTC. It encodes CATSSRPGQGSGETQYF.

This clonotype was seen only a few times. Relative to the germline gene, one junction end is altered; a read error may explain this. The rearrangement uses TRBV5-4 and TRBJ2-3, with D perhaps TRBD2 (6 bases). CDR1 is SGHNT and CDR2 is YYREEE in the germline V gene (reference sequence). The CDR3 spans 15 residues. CDR3 nucleotides: TGTGCCAGCGGCTTGGCGGGACTCCCCACAGATACGCAGTATTTT. Its protein is CASGLAGLPTDTQYF.

Many counts were recorded for this clonotype. This sequence joins TRBV5-6 and TRBJ1-1, with no clear D. The germline V and J ends were trimmed by 0 bases and 0 bases, with 6 bases remaining between them. The CDR3 is 14 amino acids. The germline V gene encodes CDR1 SGHDT and CDR2 YYEEEE. DNA of the CDR3: TGTGCCAGCAGCTTGGCGTCAATGAACACTGAAGCTTTCTTT. The encoded protein is CASSLASMNTEAFF.

This clonotype was counted ten times or more. The chain has TRBV30 and TRBJ1-1, with D tentatively TRBD1 (5 bases). Trimming took 4 bases from V and 8 from J, leaving 11 bases between them. The CDR3 has 11 amino acids. Germline V gene sequence: CDR1 GTSNPN, CDR2 SVGIG (reference sequence). This chain's CDR3 is CAWTEGMEAFF. The CDR3 DNA is TGTGCCTGGACCGAGGGGATGGAAGCTTTCTTT. The entire variable domain, with the rest obtained from reference TRBV30 and TRBJ1-1, is as follows: SQTIHQWPATLVQPVGSPLSLECTVEGTSNPNLYWYRQAAGRGLQLLFYSVGIGQISSEVPQNLSASRPQDRQFILSSKKLLLSDSGFYLCAWTEGMEAFFGQGTRLTVV.

This chain connects TRBV27 to TRBJ1-5; no clear D. The germline V gene has CDR1 MNHEY and CDR2 SMNVEV (reference sequence). CDR3 length: 13 amino acids. Trimming shortened V by 4 bases and J by 1 base, and 5 bases separated the two germline ends. This CDR3 is CASSSVSNQPQHF. CDR3 DNA: TGTGCCAGCAGTTCCGTAAGCAATCAGCCCCAGCATTTT.

There are many counts of this clonotype. The chain has TRBV7-8 and TRBJ2-7; D is undetermined. Trimming shortened V by 5 bases and J by 6 bases, and 8 bases separated the two germline ends. The CDR3 covers 11 residues. Germline V gene sequence: CDR1 SGHVS, CDR2 FQNEAQ. Written as DNA, the CDR3 is TGTGCCAGCAGCCTGGGGATCGAGCAGTACTTC. This gives the protein CASSLGIEQYF.

A note on this clonotype: A read error may be the cause here, since a much bigger clone is one base away. The V call is TRBV2, the J call TRBJ1-1; D call uncertain. CDR3 length equals 13 residues. The germline CDR1 and CDR2 sequences are SNHLY and FYNNEI. Trimming stripped 10 bases from V and 2 bases from J, with 14 bases between. The CDR3 region has the DNA TGTGCCAATCCCGAACGGGGAAACACTGAAGCTTTCTTT. It is translated as CANPERGNTEAFF.

This clonotype was picked up many times. The rearrangement uses TRBV6-2 or TRBV6-3 and TRBJ2-1; the D gene is possibly TRBD2 (6 bases). Germline CDR1 is MNHEY and CDR2 is SVGEGT. V was clipped by 6 bases and J by 3 bases, with 9 bases between them. The CDR3 consists of 13 residues. The CDR3 is CASSGGDYNEQFF. The CDR3, as DNA: TGTGCCAGCAGCGGGGGAGACTACAATGAGCAGTTCTTC.

There are many counts of this clonotype. The rearrangement joins TRBV7-9 to TRBJ2-7; TRBD2 aligns across 8 bases. Germline loops: CDR1 SEHNR, CDR2 FQNEAQ (reference sequence). Germline trimming cut 2 bases from V and 5 bases from J; bases unmatched to any gene: 5. The CDR3 sequence is 14 residues long. Written as DNA, the CDR3 is TGTGCCAGCAGCTTAACTAATAGCGGGAACGAGCAGTACTTC. Its protein is CASSLTNSGNEQYF.

This clonotype has only a few counts. The chain carries TRBV25-1 and TRBJ1-1; TRBD1 might be the D (5 bases). The V gene lost 3 bases and the J gene lost 1 base, with 9 bases spanning the gap. There are 14 residues in the CDR3. The germline V gene encodes CDR1 MGHDK and CDR2 SYGVNS. This chain's CDR3 is CASSDATGNTEAFF. Here the CDR3 DNA reads TGTGCCAGCAGTGACGCAACAGGGAACACTGAAGCTTTCTTT.

In its sample, this clonotype was seen many times. The chain recombines TRBV20-1 with TRBJ2-7, with 9 bases matching TRBD2. Germline trimming cut 1 base from V and 3 bases from J; bases unmatched to any gene: 7. The V gene's germline CDR1 is DFQATT and CDR2 SNEGSKA (reference sequence). This CDR3 contains 15 residues. The CDR3 coding sequence is TGCAGTGCTAGAGGGCTAGCGGGGACCCTCTACGAGCAGTACTTC. Translating gives CSARGLAGTLYEQYF.

At least ten counts were recorded for this clonotype. The chain links TRBV7-2 to TRBJ2-2; D is ambiguous. Trimming stripped 2 bases from V and 7 bases from J, with 20 bases between. Germline CDR1 SGHTA, CDR2 FQGNSA. The CDR3 length is 17 residues. The CDR3 DNA reads as TGTGCCAGCAGCTTAATGTCGGATTATACTGGTTTCGGGGAGCTGTTTTTT. Translation gives CASSLMSDYTGFGELFF.

This clonotype has at least ten counts. The chain uses TRBV7-9 and TRBJ1-1; TRBD1 is a possible D gene (5 bases). Germline V gene lookup returns CDR1 SEHNR and CDR2 FQNEAQ (reference sequence). Deletions cut 4 bases from V and 2 bases from J, with 14 bases between. This CDR3 has 15 residues. This CDR3 is CASSSQTGANTEAFF. The CDR3 nucleotides are TGTGCCAGCAGCTCTCAAACAGGAGCTAACACTGAAGCTTTCTTT.

This clonotype has at least ten counts. V and J are TRBV4-3 and TRBJ2-3; 8 bases fit TRBD2. There are 17 residues in the CDR3. CDR1 and CDR2 (germline): LGHNA, YSLEER. V lost 2 bases, J lost 4 bases, and 11 bases stayed unmatched. For the CDR3, the DNA is TGCGCCAGCAGCCAAACGCGGGGGGAAGAGTCAGCAGATACGCAGTATTTT. Translation: CASSQTRGEESADTQYF.